These 3 T cell receptor beta chains came from one sample sequenced in a study of regulatory T cells in long-lasting Graves disease. Sequencing libraries for TCR beta were prepared with iRepertoire HTBI primers and Arm-PCR of CDR3 regions. TCRdb analysed the multiplex PCR reads with MiXCR anew, one entry per CDR3 protein. Counted here are about 470,000 distinct CDR3 sequences, roughly a fifth occurring once; the ten biggest clones make up around 7%. Regarding time point: persistent/refractory GD, antithyroid drugs over 5 years with positive TRAb. The authors made the TCR library using RNA they extracted from PBMCs. Sequenced material: peripheral blood mononuclear cells (PBMCs), taken when the disease was refractory, from a patient treated with antithyroid drugs. Receptors were obtained from a female donor with Graves disease.

Points on this clonotype: Its ends do not fully match the called genes, so a read error is possible. This rearrangement joins TRBV5-1 to TRBJ1-1; unclear D gene. CDR3 length: 15 residues. Germline V CDR1 and CDR2: SGHRS, YFSETQ. CDR3 DNA: TGCGCCAGCAGCTTGGAAGGGTTGGGCAACACTGGAGCTTTCTTT. This sequence encodes CASSLEGLGNTGAFF. Full variable domain (missing parts from reference TRBV5-1 and TRBJ1-1): KAGVTQTPRYLIKTRGQQVTLSCSPISGHRSVSWYQQTPGQGLQFLFEYFSETQRNKGNFPGRFSGRQFSNSRSEMNVSTLELGDSALYLCASSLEGLGNTGAFFGQGTRLTVV.

This clonotype was found many times. The chain combines TRBV2 with TRBJ1-5; 8 bases agree with TRBD1. The CDR3 is 19 residues long. The J segment lost 1 base and the V segment lost 6 bases, leaving 17 bases of the junction unmatched. Germline V gene data show CDR1 as SNHLY and CDR2 as FYNNEI. CDR3 in amino acids: CASRKSLGQAERSNQPQHF. CDR3 bases: TGTGCCAGCAGGAAGTCCTTGGGACAGGCAGAGAGGAGCAATCAGCCCCAGCATTTT.

This clonotype was found many times. This chain connects TRBV29-1 to TRBJ2-7; D not resolved. This CDR3 spans 12 amino acids. Trimming removed 5 bases from V and 4 bases from J, with 12 bases in between. Germline V CDR1 and CDR2: SQVTM, ANQGSEA. Here the CDR3 reads CSVLGQVYEQYF. The CDR3 bases are TGCAGCGTTCTCGGGCAGGTGTACGAGCAGTACTTC.